The 23 T cell receptor beta chains reported below all come from one sample, sequenced in a study of blood T cell repertoires in COVID-19 (dated by TCRdb to between 2020 and 2021). Preparation of the library involved the immunoSEQ multiplex PCR assay. TCRdb holds this immuneACCESS table with in-frame rearrangements only. Some clones are missing; in checked studies, unresolved V genes explain under half, and the rest has no known cause. The sample table contains 65,000 to 70,000 clones; only one count was recorded for roughly 80% of them. The ten largest clones represent 16% of the sample. Specimen: peripheral blood. These receptors were obtained from a man between 60 and 75 years old with acute or convalescent COVID-19.

The genes are TRBV18 and TRBJ1-6; 7 nucleotides match TRBD1. The CDR3 sequence is 16 residues long. CDR1 and CDR2 from the germline V gene are KGHSH and LQKENI. V lost 4 bases to trimming and J lost 7 bases; unmatched junction nucleotides: 10. CDR3 in amino acids: CASSQGQWAGNSPLHF. The CDR3 DNA sequence: TGTGCCAGCTCACAGGGACAGTGGGCAGGAAATTCACCCCTCCACTTT.

The rearrangement joins TRBV4-3 to TRBJ2-5; weak D call: TRBD1 (6 bases). Germline CDR1 and CDR2: LGHNA and YSLEER. The CDR3 extends over 15 amino acids. The V end was cut by 4 bases, the J end by 1 base, with 13 bases between. The CDR3 region is CASSPLGGSQETQYF. CDR3 nucleotides: TGCGCCAGCAGCCCCCTAGGGGGTTCCCAAGAGACCCAGTACTTC.

Here the CDR3 reads CASSSNRGPRYEQYF. For the CDR3, the DNA is TGTGCCAGCAGCTCAAACAGGGGGCCTCGGTACGAGCAGTACTTC. The chain employs TRBV6-5 and TRBJ2-7; TRBD1 agrees at 9 bases. The CDR3 runs 15 residues. Trimming removed 6 bases from V and 4 bases from J; junction bases left unmatched: 10. Germline V gene lookup returns CDR1 MNHEY and CDR2 SVGAGI.

The chain joins TRBV7-2 to TRBJ2-7; D is undetermined. Germline lookup yields CDR1 SGHTA and CDR2 FQGNSA. Trimming shortened V by 2 bases and J by 4 bases, and 15 bases separated the two germline ends. This CDR3 spans 15 amino acids. CDR3 residues: CASSLMARFDYEQYF. The CDR3 DNA follows: TGTGCCAGCAGCTTAATGGCTAGGTTCGATTACGAGCAGTACTTC.

The rearrangement links TRBV7-2 to TRBJ1-1; D perhaps matches TRBD1 (6 bases). CDR3 size: 15 residues. Trimming cost V 5 bases and J 7 bases, with 20 bases left between them. The germline CDR1 and CDR2 sequences are SGHTA and FQGNSA. In DNA form, the CDR3 reads TGTGCCAGCAGCCCGGGGGGAGCGGGGGCAGGTGAAGCTTTCTTT. Amino acid sequence: CASSPGGAGAGEAFF.

V usage is TRBV15 and J usage is TRBJ2-7, with a possible D match to TRBD1 (5 bases). The CDR3 extends over 15 amino acids. The V end was cut by 1 base, the J end by 2 bases, with 12 bases between. Germline CDR1 reads LNHNV; CDR2 reads YYDKDF (reference sequence). This chain's CDR3 is CATSRGQIQTYEQYF. CDR3 DNA: TGTGCCACCAGCAGAGGACAGATTCAAACCTACGAGCAGTACTTC.

This chain connects TRBV13 to TRBJ1-6, with unresolved D. The germline gives CDR1 PRHDT, CDR2 FYEKMQ (reference sequence). V lost 2 bases, J lost 6 bases, and 11 bases lay in between. This CDR3 region has 15 residues. DNA of the CDR3: TGTGCCAGCAGCTTATCCGGGTACGGTAATTCACCCCTCCACTTT. Its protein is CASSLSGYGNSPLHF.

The rearrangement joins TRBV19 to TRBJ1-5; the match to TRBD1 covers 7 bases. This CDR3 has 16 amino acids. Trimming at V came to 6 bases and at J to 4 bases, leaving 12 bases not matched to a gene. Germline CDR1 and CDR2: LNHDA and SQIVND (reference sequence). CDR3 residues: CASSPLDRVGNQPQHF. DNA for the CDR3: TGTGCCAGTAGCCCTTTAGACAGGGTTGGTAATCAGCCCCAGCATTTT.

The V gene is TRBV6-5, the J gene TRBJ2-6; 7 bases match TRBD1. The CDR3 totals 15 residues. V shed 4 bases, J shed 6 bases, and the junction held 6 bases outside the gene matches. Germline-derived CDR1 and CDR2 are MNHEY and SVGAGI. The CDR3 DNA reads as TGTGCCAGCAGTTTAAACAGGGGTGAGGCCAACGTCCTGACTTTC. It encodes CASSLNRGEANVLTF.

V and J are TRBV11-1 and TRBJ1-2; no definite D call. V lost 5 bases, J lost 1 base, and 8 bases lay in between. The germline V gene has CDR1 SGHAT and CDR2 FQDESV (reference sequence). The length of the CDR3 is 13 residues. CDR3 DNA: TGTGCCAGCAGCCACACGGGTAACTATGGCTACACCTTC. Protein sequence: CASSHTGNYGYTF.

The genes are TRBV6-6 and TRBJ1-3; D is perhaps TRBD1 (5 bases). This CDR3 region has 14 residues. Per germline, CDR1 MNHNY and CDR2 SVGAGI (reference sequence). The V and J ends lost 6 bases and 4 bases respectively, with 13 bases between them. DNA for the CDR3: TGTGCCAGCAGAGACAGCCCGGTAGGAAACACCATATATTTT. Translation gives CASRDSPVGNTIYF.

CDR3 protein: CASGLVGGRANYGYTF. Here the CDR3 DNA reads TGTGCTAGTGGTTTGGTGGGGGGTAGGGCTAACTATGGCTACACCTTC. This sequence joins TRBV12-5 and TRBJ1-2; TRBD1 might be the D (5 bases). The CDR3 runs 16 residues. From germline, CDR1 is LGHNT and CDR2 FRNRAP. Between the trimmed V and J ends, which lost 0 bases and 0 bases, there was a span of 11 bases.

This clone was picked up one time. The rearrangement uses TRBV6-5 and TRBJ1-4, with D possibly being TRBD1 (5 bases). The CDR3 consists of 15 residues. Germline loops: CDR1 MNHEY, CDR2 SVGAGI. Deletions cut 6 bases from V and 8 bases from J, with 19 bases between. CDR3 loop: CASRLTGQGYEKLFF. The CDR3 DNA reads TGTGCCAGCAGACTTACAGGCCAGGGATACGAAAAACTGTTTTTT.

The chain couples TRBV7-2 to TRBJ1-4, with 9 bases identical to TRBD1. The CDR3 has 14 residues. After removal of 4 bases from V and 3 bases from J, the junction contained 0 bases not matched to a gene. Germline V gene data show CDR1 as SGHTA and CDR2 as FQGNSA. DNA of the CDR3: TGTGCCAGCAGCTGGACAGGGGCTAATGAAAAACTGTTTTTT. Translation: CASSWTGANEKLFF.

In DNA, the CDR3 is TGTGCCAGCAGGGGTGGACAGGGGGCGCGACGGAACACTGAAGCTTTCTTT. The encoded protein is CASRGGQGARRNTEAFF. V usage is TRBV5-6 and J usage is TRBJ1-1, with 11 bases identical to TRBD1. Unmatched junction bases numbered 10, after V lost 5 bases and J lost 1 base. CDR1 is SGHDT, CDR2 YYEEEE, per germline. CDR3 length equals 17 residues.

The genes are TRBV18 and TRBJ2-7, with D tentatively TRBD1 (5 bases). The CDR3 covers 13 residues. Trimming removed 9 bases from V and 5 bases from J, with 17 bases in between. The V gene's germline CDR1 is KGHSH and CDR2 LQKENI. CDR3 amino acids: CASIGAGINEQYF. CDR3 nucleotide sequence: TGTGCCAGTATCGGAGCAGGGATCAACGAGCAGTACTTC.

This clone was found once. The chain combines TRBV6-1 with TRBJ2-2; 9 nucleotides agree with TRBD2. The CDR3 spans 17 residues. Germline values: CDR1 MNHNS, CDR2 SASEGT. Losses at the gene ends were 4 bases for V and 4 bases for J; bases not matched to a gene: 10. In nucleotides, the CDR3 is TGTGCCAGCAGTGTTTACAGGCGGGGGGGCCCCACCGGGGAGCTGTTTTTT. Its protein is CASSVYRRGGPTGELFF.

The V call is TRBV3-1 (or the pseudogene TRBV3-2), the J call TRBJ2-2; tentative D call: TRBD2 (6 bases). The germline V gene encodes CDR1 LGHDT and CDR2 YNNKEL (reference sequence). This CDR3 contains 16 residues. The V gene lost 1 base and the J gene lost 1 base, with 10 bases spanning the gap. Written as DNA, the CDR3 is TGTGCCAGCAGCCAAGGATTCGGGGGGAACACCGGGGAGCTGTTTTTT. This translates into CASSQGFGGNTGELFF.

The J gene is TRBJ2-5, the V gene TRBV19; TRBD1 matches at 7 bases. Germline trimming cut 5 bases from V and 7 bases from J; bases unmatched to any gene: 10. This CDR3 spans 14 amino acids. Germline V gene lookup returns CDR1 LNHDA and CDR2 SQIVND (reference sequence). The CDR3 reads CASSSLGDSRTQYF. The CDR3 DNA follows: TGTGCCAGTAGTTCGTTGGGGGACAGCCGGACCCAGTACTTC.

The chain joins TRBV19 to TRBJ2-3, with 9 bases matching TRBD1. V gave up 7 bases and J gave up 7 bases; unmatched junction bases: 9. CDR3 length equals 14 residues. Germline loops: CDR1 LNHDA, CDR2 SQIVND (reference sequence). CDR3 sequence reads: CASKQGANGHTQYF. The CDR3 DNA reads TGTGCCAGTAAACAGGGGGCAAACGGTCATACGCAGTATTTT. Complete variable domain (other parts from reference TRBV19 and TRBJ2-3): DGGITQSPKYLFRKEGQNVTLSCEQNLNHDAMYWYRQDPGQGLRLIYYSQIVNDFQKGDIAEGYSVSREKKESFPLTVTSAQKNPTAFYLCASKQGANGHTQYFGPGTRLTVL.

This chain joins TRBV12-3 or TRBV12-4 and TRBJ2-7; 7 bases agree with TRBD1. V was clipped by 5 bases and J by 6 bases; unmatched bases: 7. The CDR3 is made up of 13 amino acids. CDR3: CASSNWDSGEQYF. CDR3 in DNA: TGTGCCAGCAGTAACTGGGACAGCGGCGAGCAGTACTTC.

V is TRBV5-6 and J is TRBJ2-1, with 13 bases that match TRBD2. CDR1 and CDR2 (germline): SGHDT, YYEEEE. With V trimmed by 3 bases and J by 6 bases, 9 bases remained unmatched. The CDR3 runs to 17 residues. The CDR3: CASSSKLAGGHINEQFF. CDR3 sequence (DNA): TGTGCCAGCAGCTCCAAACTAGCGGGGGGGCACATCAATGAGCAGTTCTTC.

The J gene is TRBJ2-7, the V gene TRBV2; tentatively, D is TRBD2 (6 bases). CDR3 length: 14 amino acids. Germline V gene lookup returns CDR1 SNHLY and CDR2 FYNNEI. V dropped 7 bases and J dropped 0 bases, with 13 bases sitting between them. The DNA of the CDR3 is TGTGCCAGCAATAGGGCCGGGAGCTCCTACGAGCAGTACTTC. Its translation is CASNRAGSSYEQYF.